The 20 T cell receptor beta chains below were found in one sample sequenced in a study of blood T cell repertoires in COVID-19. Measured with immunoSEQ multiplex PCR; TCRdb has only the in-frame clones, and not every one. The sample has about 180,000 clones, 81% seen once. The specimen sequenced was peripheral blood. All receptors come from a woman older than 75 with COVID-19, enrolled during active disease.

The V gene is TRBV18, the J gene TRBJ1-6; D gene uncertain. Germline assignment: CDR1 KGHSH and CDR2 LQKENI. With 3 bases removed from V and 6 bases from J, the gap between germline ends came to 15 bases. CDR3 length: 16 amino acids. CDR3 residues: CASSPSQVGANSPLHF. In DNA form, the CDR3 reads TGTGCCAGCTCACCCAGCCAGGTGGGAGCTAATTCACCCCTCCACTTT.

The chain is built from TRBV28 and TRBJ1-2; TRBD1 is a possible D gene (5 bases). Germline V gives CDR1 MDHEN, CDR2 SYDVKM. The CDR3 has 14 residues. Deletions cut 7 bases from V and 6 bases from J, with 18 bases between. The DNA of the CDR3 is TGTGCCAGCACCCCGCCGGGACTCTACCATGGCTACACCTTC. As protein: CASTPPGLYHGYTF.

This chain links TRBV19 with TRBJ1-1; TRBD1 matches 11 bases. Trimming at V came to 4 bases and at J to 5 bases, leaving 3 bases not matched to a gene. The CDR3 is 14 amino acids. CDR1 and CDR2 from the germline V gene are LNHDA and SQIVND (reference sequence). The DNA of the CDR3 is TGTGCCAGTAGTACCGGGACAGGGGGGACTGAAGCTTTCTTT. Residues: CASSTGTGGTEAFF.

The chain carries TRBV19 and TRBJ2-1; TRBD1 matches 7 bases. Germline V CDR1 and CDR2: LNHDA, SQIVND (reference sequence). CDR3 size: 16 residues. V shed 3 bases and J 4 bases; nucleotides not matched to a gene: 9. CDR3 in DNA: TGTGCCAGTAGTATTAAAGAGGGGGCTACATACAATGAGCAGTTCTTC. Protein sequence: CASSIKEGATYNEQFF.

The V call is TRBV6-5, the J call TRBJ2-7, with D uncertain. The CDR3 loop spans 12 amino acids. Trimming took off 5 bases at V and 6 bases at J, with 11 bases between the two ends. Germline V lookup: CDR1 MNHEY, CDR2 SVGAGI. The CDR3, as DNA: TGTGCCAGCAGTCATAACAGTGCCGAGCAGTACTTC. Encoded protein: CASSHNSAEQYF.

The chain's CDR3 is CASSQGKRGGADTQYF. CDR3 bases: TGTGCCAGCAGCCAAGGGAAGCGGGGGGGGGCAGATACGCAGTATTTT. The chain links TRBV4-2 to TRBJ2-3; 10 bases match TRBD2. V dropped 1 base and J dropped 4; count of bases not matched to a gene: 5. Germline CDR1 and CDR2: LGHNA and YNFKEQ. The CDR3 totals 16 residues.

The rearrangement links TRBV5-4 to TRBJ1-1; D might be TRBD1 (6 bases). Germline V lookup: CDR1 SGHNT, CDR2 YYREEE (reference sequence). The CDR3 consists of 15 residues. V lost 0 bases and J lost 1, with 10 bases in between. For the CDR3, the DNA is TGTGCCAGCAGCTTGGAAAACAGGGCGAACACTGAAGCTTTCTTT. This gives the protein CASSLENRANTEAFF.

The chain links TRBV9 to TRBJ1-1; 7 bases line up with TRBD1. The CDR3 sequence is 17 residues long. Germline CDR1 SGDLS, CDR2 YYNGEE. J gave up 3 bases and V 0 bases, and 11 bases lay outside the gene matches. The chain's CDR3 is CASSVGGGTEGDTEAFF. The CDR3 bases are TGTGCCAGCAGCGTAGGTGGGGGGACAGAAGGGGACACTGAAGCTTTCTTT.

The rearrangement joins TRBV15 to TRBJ2-3; 7 positions match TRBD2. Germline CDR1 is LNHNV and CDR2 is YYDKDF (reference sequence). V lost 8 bases and J lost 3; bases outside the gene matches: 14. The CDR3 contains 16 residues. Here the CDR3 reads CATAEAGEFWTDTQYF. In nucleotides, the CDR3 is TGTGCCACCGCTGAGGCGGGAGAGTTTTGGACAGATACGCAGTATTTT.

J is TRBJ2-1 and V is TRBV11-3, with 9 bases that match TRBD1. This CDR3 has 14 amino acids. The trim removed 5 bases at V and 3 bases at J, leaving 2 bases unmatched. In germline, CDR1 is SGHNT, CDR2 YENEEA. The CDR3 bases are TGTGCCAGCAGCAAGACAGGGGGCTACAATGAGCAGTTCTTC. Protein: CASSKTGGYNEQFF.

The chain carries TRBV5-1 and TRBJ2-7; TRBD2 matches at 9 bases. V lost 4 bases to trimming and J lost 7 bases; unmatched junction nucleotides: 9. Germline-derived CDR1 and CDR2 are SGHRS and YFSETQ. The CDR3 is 14 amino acids. The CDR3: CASSPGVAGAEQYF. The CDR3 coding sequence is TGCGCCAGCAGCCCCGGGGTAGCGGGGGCTGAGCAGTACTTC.

This clone was picked up a small number of times. J is TRBJ2-1 and V is TRBV6-5; D may be TRBD2 (6 bases). The CDR3 is made up of 14 amino acids. CDR1 is MNHEY, CDR2 SVGAGI, per germline. Trimming removed 2 bases at V and 8 bases at J, with 13 bases between. The CDR3 region is CASSYGRENYEQFF. CDR3 in DNA: TGTGCCAGCAGTTACGGACGGGAGAACTATGAGCAGTTCTTC.

The chain links TRBV11-1 to TRBJ2-1; 14 nucleotides agree with TRBD2. Germline V lookup: CDR1 SGHAT, CDR2 FQDESV (reference sequence). The trim removed 5 bases at V and 6 bases at J, leaving 6 bases unmatched. The CDR3 consists of 16 residues. The CDR3 nucleotides read TGTGCCAGCAGCCTCGGACTAGCGGGGGGCGGCAATGAGCAGTTCTTC. Protein sequence: CASSLGLAGGGNEQFF.

The chain combines TRBV7-2 with TRBJ2-3, with D unclear. CDR1 is SGHTA, CDR2 FQGNSA, per germline. CDR3 length: 13 amino acids. Trimming left V 1 base short and J 6 bases short, with 8 bases between. The DNA of the CDR3 is TGTGCCAGCAGCTTAGGGTCGGGTGATACGCAGTATTTT. As protein: CASSLGSGDTQYF.

The chain carries TRBV11-3 and TRBJ2-3, with 12 positions matching TRBD2. From germline, CDR1 is SGHNT and CDR2 YENEEA. This CDR3 contains 15 residues. The V and J ends lost 2 bases and 5 bases, in that order; junction bases with no gene match: 2. In nucleotides, the CDR3 is TGTGCCAGCAGCTTACCGGGACTAGCGGGAGATACGCAGTATTTT. It codes for CASSLPGLAGDTQYF.

The CDR3 DNA sequence: TGTGCCAGCTCACCGGGACAACCTAACTATGGCTACACCTTC. Amino acid sequence: CASSPGQPNYGYTF. This chain connects TRBV18 to TRBJ1-2, with D maybe TRBD1 (6 bases). Germline V gives CDR1 KGHSH, CDR2 LQKENI. This CDR3 is built from 14 residues. Trimming took 3 bases from V and 0 from J, leaving 8 bases between them.

The chain carries TRBV6-1 and TRBJ1-3, with 8 bases that match TRBD1. The germline V gene has CDR1 MNHNS and CDR2 SASEGT. The length of the CDR3 is 16 residues. The V and J ends lost 2 bases and 4 bases, in that order; junction bases with no gene match: 7. In DNA form, the CDR3 reads TGTGCCAGCAGTGAACTCAGGGGGCGAGGGGGAAACACCATATATTTT. This translates into CASSELRGRGGNTIYF.

The chain uses TRBV5-1 and TRBJ2-3, with a weak D call TRBD2 (6 bases). Germline assignment: CDR1 SGHRS and CDR2 YFSETQ. The CDR3 is made up of 14 amino acids. V was trimmed by 0 bases and J by 5 bases, leaving 10 bases between them. The DNA of the CDR3 is TGCGCCAGCAGCTTGGTCAGGGAGGTAGATACGCAGTATTTT. It codes for CASSLVREVDTQYF. The whole variable domain, filled in from reference TRBV5-1 and TRBJ2-3, reads KAGVTQTPRYLIKTRGQQVTLSCSPISGHRSVSWYQQTPGQGLQFLFEYFSETQRNKGNFPGRFSGRQFSNSRSEMNVSTLELGDSALYLCASSLVREVDTQYFGPGTRLTVL.

The V and J genes are TRBV28 and TRBJ1-5; TRBD1 aligns across 7 bases. There are 15 residues in the CDR3. CDR1 and CDR2 (germline): MDHEN, SYDVKM. V was pared by 6 bases and J by 1 base, with 6 bases of the junction left unmatched. The CDR3 bases are TGTGCCAGCAGACCTGGCAGGGGGAGCAATCAGCCCCAGCATTTT. Translation gives CASRPGRGSNQPQHF.

The V and J genes are TRBV5-6 and TRBJ2-2; 11 bases agree with TRBD1. This CDR3 spans 16 amino acids. CDR1 and CDR2 (germline): SGHDT, YYEEEE. V shed 0 bases and J 7 bases; nucleotides not matched to a gene: 5. CDR3 region: CASSLVGQGAHGELFF. CDR3 sequence (DNA): TGTGCCAGCAGCTTGGTTGGACAGGGGGCGCACGGGGAGCTGTTTTTT.